Each of the 22 T cell receptor beta chains below was sequenced from the same sample in a study of blood T cells in healthy people across ages (dated by TCRdb to about 2015). Libraries were made using 5' RACE. Sequencer: Illumina HiSeq 2500. The second PCR ran for about 7 to 11 cycles and used a J-beta primer mix along with a sample-barcoded 5' primer. TCRdb applied fastp at Q25 and MiXCR to the public reads, then kept only in-frame beta chains. Rows merge per CDR3 protein into single entries with the most common DNA and genes. In all, the sample holds 580,000 or so distinct CDR3 sequences, and under 55% of those were seen once. Clones ranked in the top ten supply roughly 24% of the sample. Material: blood. The receptors come from a man older than 75 in good health.

This sequence joins TRBV5-1 and TRBJ1-4, with TRBD1 as a possible D gene (5 bases). Trimming removed 3 bases at V and 6 bases at J, with 21 bases between. This CDR3 has 17 amino acids. Germline V gives CDR1 SGHRS, CDR2 YFSETQ. The CDR3 coding sequence is TGCGCCAGCAGCTCAAACAGGTTCCAGGGAAGTCATGAAAAACTGTTTTTT. Translating it yields CASSSNRFQGSHEKLFF.

This clonotype was seen a handful of times. The V call is TRBV20-1, the J call TRBJ2-3; 9 bases agree with TRBD1. Germline V gene data show CDR1 as DFQATT and CDR2 as SNEGSKA (reference sequence). V dropped 6 bases and J dropped 4; count of bases not matched to a gene: 8. The CDR3 loop spans 14 amino acids. The CDR3 DNA reads as TGCAGTGCAGTACACAGGGGGCTTGCAGATACGCAGTATTTT. Its protein is CSAVHRGLADTQYF.

The V gene is TRBV30, the J gene TRBJ1-2; possible D gene TRBD1, 5 bases. V was pared by 0 bases and J by 0 bases, with 11 bases between. The CDR3 extends over 15 amino acids. Germline CDR1 and CDR2: GTSNPN and SVGIG (reference sequence). CDR3: CAWSVRGVPNYGYTF. The CDR3 region has the DNA TGTGCCTGGAGTGTAAGGGGAGTCCCTAACTATGGCTACACCTTC. Variable domain in full (rest from reference TRBV30 and TRBJ1-2): SQTIHQWPATLVQPVGSPLSLECTVEGTSNPNLYWYRQAAGRGLQLLFYSVGIGQISSEVPQNLSASRPQDRQFILSSKKLLLSDSGFYLCAWSVRGVPNYGYTFGSGTRLTVV.

The V gene is TRBV29-1, the J gene TRBJ2-1, with a weak D call TRBD2 (6 bases). Germline loops: CDR1 SQVTM, CDR2 ANQGSEA. V was trimmed by 2 bases and J by 2 bases, leaving 10 bases between them. The CDR3 spans 14 residues. The CDR3 protein is CSVESGWAYNEQFF. The CDR3 DNA reads TGCAGCGTTGAAAGCGGGTGGGCCTACAATGAGCAGTTCTTC.

This chain uses TRBV12-5 with TRBJ1-6; maybe TRBD1 (6 bases). With 3 bases removed from V and 8 bases from J, the gap between germline ends came to 11 bases. Germline V gene data show CDR1 as LGHNT and CDR2 as FRNRAP. This CDR3 is 14 amino acids long. The CDR3 sequence: CASGFGQPDSPLHF. CDR3 nucleotide sequence: TGTGCTAGTGGTTTTGGACAGCCGGATTCACCCCTCCACTTT.

This clonotype was picked up many times. The chain employs TRBV6-5 and TRBJ1-1; D unclear. The CDR3 is made up of 14 amino acids. Germline V gene lookup returns CDR1 MNHEY and CDR2 SVGAGI. Trimming cost V 2 bases and J 1 base, with 8 bases left between them. The CDR3 bases are TGTGCCAGCAGTTACCGCGCCGGGAACACTGAAGCTTTCTTT. Its translation is CASSYRAGNTEAFF.

V gene TRBV18 combines with J gene TRBJ1-1, with a tentative D call TRBD1 (6 bases). From germline, CDR1 is KGHSH and CDR2 LQKENI. V was clipped by 6 bases and J by 6 bases, with 14 bases between them. The CDR3 runs to 13 residues. CDR3 sequence reads: CASSQGRLAEAFF. CDR3 nucleotide sequence: TGTGCCAGCTCCCAGGGGAGGTTAGCTGAAGCTTTCTTT.

This sequence joins TRBV3-1 and TRBJ1-2, with D possibly TRBD1 on 5 matching bases. Trimming took 1 base from V and 12 from J, leaving 18 bases between them. CDR3 size: 14 residues. The V gene's germline CDR1 is LGHDT and CDR2 YNNKEL (reference sequence). The CDR3 protein is CASSQGGQGASDTF. CDR3 nucleotides: TGTGCCAGCAGCCAAGGGGGCCAGGGAGCAAGCGACACCTTC.

The genes are TRBV4-1 and TRBJ1-1; weak D call: TRBD1 (5 bases). This CDR3 is built from 18 residues. V was cut by 0 bases and J by 6 bases, with 23 bases left in between. Germline V CDR1 and CDR2: MGHRA, YSYEKL. This CDR3 is CASSQDTTGSRGRAEAFF. CDR3 coding DNA: TGCGCCAGCAGCCAAGACACAACGGGATCCCGGGGGAGAGCTGAAGCTTTCTTT.

This clonotype showed up just a few times. This rearrangement joins TRBV5-1 to TRBJ2-7, with 10 bases lining up with TRBD2. Germline V gene lookup returns CDR1 SGHRS and CDR2 YFSETQ. CDR3 size: 17 residues. The J segment lost 5 bases and the V segment lost 0 bases, leaving 11 bases of the junction unmatched. CDR3 in amino acids: CASSLGRTSGTFDEQYF. The CDR3, as DNA: TGCGCCAGCAGCTTGGGGAGAACTAGCGGGACGTTTGACGAGCAGTACTTC.

The rearrangement uses TRBV6-2 or TRBV6-3 and TRBJ2-7; 9 nucleotides align to TRBD1. Germline V gene lookup returns CDR1 MNHEY and CDR2 SVGEGT. Unmatched junction bases numbered 6, after V lost 0 bases and J lost 3 bases. This CDR3 spans 16 amino acids. The CDR3 loop reads CASSYSQGARIYEQYF. For the CDR3, the DNA is TGTGCCAGCAGTTACTCACAGGGGGCGCGAATCTACGAGCAGTACTTC.

This rearrangement joins TRBV20-1 to TRBJ2-5; tentative D call: TRBD2 (5 bases). The germline V gene has CDR1 DFQATT and CDR2 SNEGSKA (reference sequence). V was clipped by 4 bases and J by 1 base, with 10 bases between them. The CDR3 is 13 amino acids. The CDR3 region is CSAIGEIQETQYF. The CDR3, as DNA: TGCAGTGCTATCGGGGAGATCCAAGAGACCCAGTACTTC.

The gene calls are TRBV28 and TRBJ2-1; 10 bases are a match to TRBD1. V lost 9 bases, J lost 2 bases, and 4 bases stayed unmatched. In germline, CDR1 is MDHEN, CDR2 SYDVKM. The CDR3 consists of 14 residues. The CDR3 DNA sequence: TGTGCCAGTACCGGGACAGGGGCCTACAATGAGCAGTTCTTC. The encoded protein is CASTGTGAYNEQFF.

The CDR3 sequence is CSARDYRPLSYEQYF. In nucleotides, the CDR3 is TGCAGTGCTAGAGACTATAGGCCCTTGTCCTACGAGCAGTACTTC. This sequence joins TRBV20-1 and TRBJ2-7; D gene ambiguous. Trimming removed 0 bases at V and 1 base at J, with 13 bases between. The germline V gene encodes CDR1 DFQATT and CDR2 SNEGSKA (reference sequence). The CDR3 is 15 amino acids.

The chain employs TRBV20-1 and TRBJ2-7, with 12 bases that match TRBD2. The CDR3 loop spans 12 amino acids. CDR1 is DFQATT, CDR2 SNEGSKA, per germline (reference sequence). V gave up 7 bases and J gave up 8 bases; unmatched junction bases: 6. This CDR3 reads CSGLAGVSKQYF. CDR3 bases: TGCAGTGGACTAGCGGGAGTCAGCAAGCAGTACTTC.

This clonotype was recorded many times. The chain is built from TRBV7-9 and TRBJ2-1; 8 bases align to TRBD2. Trimming took 3 bases from V and 9 from J; bases not matched to a gene: 10. In germline, CDR1 is SEHNR, CDR2 FQNEAQ (reference sequence). The length of the CDR3 is 15 residues. The CDR3 loop is CASSFPGTRATEQFF. The DNA of the CDR3 is TGTGCCAGCAGCTTCCCCGGGACTAGGGCCACTGAGCAGTTCTTC.

This rearrangement joins TRBV7-2 to TRBJ2-3, with D tentatively TRBD1 or TRBD2 (5 bases each). Trimming cost V 7 bases and J 0 bases, with 11 bases left between them. Per the germline V gene, CDR1 is SGHTA and CDR2 is FQGNSA. CDR3 length equals 14 residues. The CDR3 nucleotides are TGTGCCAGCAAATCCGGGACGAGCACAGATACGCAGTATTTT. This sequence encodes CASKSGTSTDTQYF.

The J gene is TRBJ2-3, the V gene TRBV7-2; tentatively, D is TRBD2 (5 bases). V lost 1 base, J lost 2 bases, and 13 bases lay in between. This CDR3 comprises 16 residues. CDR1 is SGHTA, CDR2 FQGNSA, per germline. The CDR3 reads CASSLGVDYITDTQYF. The CDR3, as DNA: TGTGCCAGCAGCTTAGGAGTTGACTACATCACAGATACGCAGTATTTT. Looking up the rest from reference TRBV7-2 and TRBJ2-3 gives the full variable domain: GAGVSQSPSNKVTEKGKDVELRCDPISGHTALYWYRQSLGQGLEFLIYFQGNSAPDKSGLPSDRFSAERTGGSVSTLTIQRTQQEDSAVYLCASSLGVDYITDTQYFGPGTRLTVL.

V gene TRBV7-2 combines with J gene TRBJ2-3; the match to TRBD2 covers 8 bases. Germline V gene data show CDR1 as SGHTA and CDR2 as FQGNSA. This CDR3 is 16 amino acids long. The junction had 5 bases not matched to a gene; V was cut back by 1 base and J by 2 bases. CDR3 residues: CASSLDRGGATDTQYF. The CDR3 DNA reads as TGTGCCAGCAGCTTAGATCGGGGGGGAGCCACAGATACGCAGTATTTT.

The chain uses TRBV15 and TRBJ2-7; TRBD2 agrees at 10 bases. The tail of the sequence fits TRBJ2-5 better, so the J call may be wrong. The CDR3 is 16 amino acids. Germline CDR1 LNHNV, CDR2 YYDKDF (reference sequence). The CDR3 sequence: CATSSRSGGDRETQYF. The CDR3 bases are TGTGCCACCAGCAGTAGGAGCGGGGGGGATCGTGAGACCCAGTACTTC.

The V call is TRBV6-5, the J call TRBJ2-1; maybe TRBD1 (5 bases). The ends were cut back, 3 bases at V and 6 bases at J, with 12 bases in the middle. This CDR3 comprises 14 residues. Germline CDR1 reads MNHEY; CDR2 reads SVGAGI. CDR3 sequence reads: CASSYGQGGNEQFF. The CDR3, as DNA: TGTGCCAGCAGTTATGGGCAGGGTGGCAATGAGCAGTTCTTC.

The chain is built from TRBV29-1 and TRBJ2-7, with unresolved D. The length of the CDR3 is 12 residues. V gave up 8 bases and J gave up 4 bases, with 15 bases separating them. From germline, CDR1 is SQVTM and CDR2 ANQGSEA. The CDR3 coding sequence is TGCAGCTTCCAAAGTCTCTCTTACGAGCAGTACTTC. Its translation: CSFQSLSYEQYF.